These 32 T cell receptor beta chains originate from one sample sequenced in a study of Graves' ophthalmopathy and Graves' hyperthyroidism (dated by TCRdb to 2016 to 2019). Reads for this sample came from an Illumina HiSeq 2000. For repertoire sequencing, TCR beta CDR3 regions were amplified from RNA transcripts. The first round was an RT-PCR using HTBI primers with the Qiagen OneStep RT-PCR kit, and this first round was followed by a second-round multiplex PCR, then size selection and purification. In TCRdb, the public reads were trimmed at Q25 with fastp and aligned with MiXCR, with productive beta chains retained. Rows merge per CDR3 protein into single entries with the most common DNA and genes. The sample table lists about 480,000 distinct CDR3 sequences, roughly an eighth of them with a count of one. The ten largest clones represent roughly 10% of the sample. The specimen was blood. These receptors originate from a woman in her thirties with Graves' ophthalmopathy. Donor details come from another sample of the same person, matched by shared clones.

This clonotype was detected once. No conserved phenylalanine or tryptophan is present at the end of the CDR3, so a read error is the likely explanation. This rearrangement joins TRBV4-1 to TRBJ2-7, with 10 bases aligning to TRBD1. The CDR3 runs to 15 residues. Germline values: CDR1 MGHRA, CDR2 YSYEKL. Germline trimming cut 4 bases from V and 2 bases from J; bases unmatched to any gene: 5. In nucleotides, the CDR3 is TGCGCCAGCAGCCGCGCCGGGACAGGGGCCTACGAGCAGTACATC. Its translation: CASSRAGTGAYEQYI.

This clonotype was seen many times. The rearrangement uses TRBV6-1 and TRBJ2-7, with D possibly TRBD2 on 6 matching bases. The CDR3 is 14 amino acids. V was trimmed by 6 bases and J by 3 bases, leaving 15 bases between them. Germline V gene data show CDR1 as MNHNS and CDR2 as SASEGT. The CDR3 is CASSRGTRNYEQYF. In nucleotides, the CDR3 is TGTGCCAGCAGCCGAGGGACTCGCAACTACGAGCAGTACTTC.

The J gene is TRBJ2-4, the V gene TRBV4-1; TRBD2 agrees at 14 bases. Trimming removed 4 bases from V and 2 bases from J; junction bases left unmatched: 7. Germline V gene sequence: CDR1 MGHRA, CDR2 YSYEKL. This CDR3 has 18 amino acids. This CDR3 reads CASSLGLAGGAPKNIQYF. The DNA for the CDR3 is TGCGCCAGCAGCCTCGGACTAGCGGGAGGAGCCCCCAAAAACATTCAGTACTTC.

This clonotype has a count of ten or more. This CDR3 reads CASSLPRPEAFF. CDR3 nucleotide sequence: TGTGCCAGCAGCTTACCCCGGCCCGAAGCTTTCTTT. V usage is TRBV7-9 and J usage is TRBJ1-1, with D uncertain. V gave up 2 bases and J gave up 8 bases, with 9 bases separating them. This CDR3 comprises 12 residues. Germline V CDR1 and CDR2: SEHNR, FQNEAQ (reference sequence).

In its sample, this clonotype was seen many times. For the CDR3, the DNA is TGTGCCAGCAGTGTTCTCGGGGAGCTGTTTTTT. It codes for CASSVLGELFF. The rearrangement uses TRBV6-1 and TRBJ2-2; no clear D. The CDR3 is made up of 11 amino acids. Germline V gene sequence: CDR1 MNHNS, CDR2 SASEGT. Between the trimmed V and J ends, which lost 4 bases and 7 bases, there was a span of 4 bases.

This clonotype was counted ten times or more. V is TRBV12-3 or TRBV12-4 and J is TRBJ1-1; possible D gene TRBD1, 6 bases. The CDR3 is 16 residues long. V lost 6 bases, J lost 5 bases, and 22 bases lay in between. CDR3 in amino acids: CASSPGQGQWVTEAFF. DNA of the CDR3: TGTGCCAGCAGCCCCGGGCAGGGGCAGTGGGTTACTGAAGCTTTCTTT.

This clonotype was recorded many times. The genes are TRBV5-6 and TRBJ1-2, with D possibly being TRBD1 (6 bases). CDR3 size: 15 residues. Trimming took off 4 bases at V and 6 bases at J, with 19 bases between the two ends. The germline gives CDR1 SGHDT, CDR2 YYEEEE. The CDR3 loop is CASSHRDGMANGYTF. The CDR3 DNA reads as TGTGCCAGCAGCCACAGGGACGGCATGGCGAATGGCTACACCTTC.

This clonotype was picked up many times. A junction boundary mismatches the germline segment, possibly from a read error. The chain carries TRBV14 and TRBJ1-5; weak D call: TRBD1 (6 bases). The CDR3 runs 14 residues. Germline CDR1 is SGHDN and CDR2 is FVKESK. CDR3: CTSSQLQGNQPQHF. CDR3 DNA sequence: TGTACCAGCAGCCAGTTACAGGGAAATCAGCCCCAGCATTTT.

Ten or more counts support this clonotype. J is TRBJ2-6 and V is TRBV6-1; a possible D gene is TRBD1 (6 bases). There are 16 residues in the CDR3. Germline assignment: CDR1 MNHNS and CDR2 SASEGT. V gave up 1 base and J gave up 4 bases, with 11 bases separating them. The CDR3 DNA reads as TGTGCCAGCAGTGAAGGACAGGCGGACGGGGCCAACGTCCTGACTTTC. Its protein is CASSEGQADGANVLTF.

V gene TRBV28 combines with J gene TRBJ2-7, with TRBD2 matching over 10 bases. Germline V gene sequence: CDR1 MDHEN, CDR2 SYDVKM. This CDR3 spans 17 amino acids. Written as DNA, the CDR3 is TGTGCGACTAAGGGTAGCGGGGGGCCTGGGCCATCCTACGAGCAGTACTTC. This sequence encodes CATKGSGGPGPSYEQYF.

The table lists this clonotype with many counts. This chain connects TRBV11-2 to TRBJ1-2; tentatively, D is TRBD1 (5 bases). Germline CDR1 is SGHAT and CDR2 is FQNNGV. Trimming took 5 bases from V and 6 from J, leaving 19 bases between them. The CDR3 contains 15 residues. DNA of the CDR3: TGTGCCAGCAGCACCCGGGACGGCCGATCGGATGGCTACACCTTC. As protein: CASSTRDGRSDGYTF.

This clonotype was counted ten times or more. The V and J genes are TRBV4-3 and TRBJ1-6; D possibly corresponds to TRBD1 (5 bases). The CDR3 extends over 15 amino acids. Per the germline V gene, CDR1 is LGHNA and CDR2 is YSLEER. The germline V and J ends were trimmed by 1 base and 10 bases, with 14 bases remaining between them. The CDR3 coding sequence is TGCGCCAGCAGCCAAGTAGGACAAGTAGTATCACCCCTCCACTTT. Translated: CASSQVGQVVSPLHF.

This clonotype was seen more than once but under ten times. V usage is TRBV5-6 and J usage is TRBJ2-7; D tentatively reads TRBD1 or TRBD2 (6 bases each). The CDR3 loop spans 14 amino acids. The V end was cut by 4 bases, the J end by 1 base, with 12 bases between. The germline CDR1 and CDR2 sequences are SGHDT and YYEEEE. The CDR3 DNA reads TGTGCCAGCAGCACGGGGGCGGCTTCCTACGAGCAGTACTTC. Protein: CASSTGAASYEQYF.

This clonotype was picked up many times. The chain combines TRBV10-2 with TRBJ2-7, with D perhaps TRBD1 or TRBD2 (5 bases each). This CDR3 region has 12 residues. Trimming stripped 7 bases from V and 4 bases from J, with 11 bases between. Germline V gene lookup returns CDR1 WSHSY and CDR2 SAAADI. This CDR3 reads CASTGQTYEQYF. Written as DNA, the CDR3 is TGCGCCAGCACGGGGCAGACTTACGAGCAGTACTTC.

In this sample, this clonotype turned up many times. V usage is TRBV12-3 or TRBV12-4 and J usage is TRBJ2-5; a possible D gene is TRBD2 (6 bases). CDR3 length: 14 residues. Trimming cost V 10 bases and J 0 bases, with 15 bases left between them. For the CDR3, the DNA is TGTGCCACTGAAGCAGGGACTTACCAAGAGACCCAGTACTTC. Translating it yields CATEAGTYQETQYF.

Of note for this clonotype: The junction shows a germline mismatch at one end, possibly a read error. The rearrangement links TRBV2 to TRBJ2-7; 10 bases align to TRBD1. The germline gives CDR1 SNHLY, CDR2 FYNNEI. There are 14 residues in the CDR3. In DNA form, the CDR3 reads TGTGCCAGCAGCCCCCAGGGGACAGGGGCCCTACTGTGCTTC. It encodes CASSPQGTGALLCF.

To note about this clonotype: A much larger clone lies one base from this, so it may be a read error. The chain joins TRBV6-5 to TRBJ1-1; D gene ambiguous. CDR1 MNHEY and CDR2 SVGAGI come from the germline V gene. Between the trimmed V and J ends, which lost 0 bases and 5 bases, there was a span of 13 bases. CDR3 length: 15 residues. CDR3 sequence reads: CASSYSGDGETEAFF. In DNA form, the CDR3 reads TGTGCCAGCAGTTACTCCGGGGATGGGGAAACTGAAGCTTTCTTT.

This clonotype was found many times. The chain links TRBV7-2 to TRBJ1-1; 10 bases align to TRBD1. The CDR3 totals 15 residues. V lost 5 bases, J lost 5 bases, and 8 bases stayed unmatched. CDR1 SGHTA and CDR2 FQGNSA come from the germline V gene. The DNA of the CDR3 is TGTGCCAGCAGCCCCCCGGGACAGGGGAGAACTGAAGCTTTCTTT. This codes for CASSPPGQGRTEAFF.

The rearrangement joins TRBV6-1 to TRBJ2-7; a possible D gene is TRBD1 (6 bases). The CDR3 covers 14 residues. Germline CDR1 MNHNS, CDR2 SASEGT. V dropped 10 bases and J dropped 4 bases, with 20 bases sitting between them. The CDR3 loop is CATYPGTRRYEQYF. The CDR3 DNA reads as TGTGCCACCTACCCTGGGACAAGGCGGTACGAGCAGTACTTC.

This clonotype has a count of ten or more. CDR3 region: CATDRGVETGELFF. CDR3 bases: TGTGCCACCGACAGGGGAGTGGAAACCGGGGAGCTGTTTTTT. The chain combines TRBV25-1 with TRBJ2-2; 8 bases are a match to TRBD1. The germline V gene encodes CDR1 MGHDK and CDR2 SYGVNS. The CDR3 spans 14 residues. With 10 bases clipped from V and 5 bases from J, the junction kept 9 bases outside the gene matches. Supplemented by reference TRBV25-1 and TRBJ2-2, the full variable domain reads EADIYQTPRYLVIGTGKKITLECSQTMGHDKMYWYQQDPGMELHLIHYSYGVNSTEKGDLSSESTVSRIRTEHFPLTLESARPSHTSQYLCATDRGVETGELFFGEGSRLTVL.

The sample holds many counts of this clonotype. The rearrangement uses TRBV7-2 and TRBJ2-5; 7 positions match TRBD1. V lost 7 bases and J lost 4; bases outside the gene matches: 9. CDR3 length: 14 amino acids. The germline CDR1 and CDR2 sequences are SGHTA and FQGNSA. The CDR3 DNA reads TGTGCCAGCACCGCCCGACAGGGTCGAGAGACCCAGTACTTC. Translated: CASTARQGRETQYF.

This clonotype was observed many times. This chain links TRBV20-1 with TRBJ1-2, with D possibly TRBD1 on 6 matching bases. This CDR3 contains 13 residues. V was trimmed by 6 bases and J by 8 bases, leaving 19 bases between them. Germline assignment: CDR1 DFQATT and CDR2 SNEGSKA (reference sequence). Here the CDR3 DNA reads TGCAGTGCGAGTCGCACAGGGACGTGGGGCTACACCTTC. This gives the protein CSASRTGTWGYTF.

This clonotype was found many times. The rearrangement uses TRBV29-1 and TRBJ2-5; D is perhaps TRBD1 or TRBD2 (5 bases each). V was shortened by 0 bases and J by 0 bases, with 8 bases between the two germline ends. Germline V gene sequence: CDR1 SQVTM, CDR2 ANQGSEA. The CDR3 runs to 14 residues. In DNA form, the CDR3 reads TGCAGCGTTGAAGATGGGACCCACCAAGAGACCCAGTACTTC. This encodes CSVEDGTHQETQYF.

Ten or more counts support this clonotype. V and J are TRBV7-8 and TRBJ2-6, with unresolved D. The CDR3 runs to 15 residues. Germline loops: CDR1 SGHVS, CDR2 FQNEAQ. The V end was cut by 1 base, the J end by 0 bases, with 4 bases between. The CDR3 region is CASSLVYSGANVLTF. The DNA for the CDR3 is TGTGCCAGCAGCTTAGTCTACTCTGGGGCCAACGTCCTGACTTTC. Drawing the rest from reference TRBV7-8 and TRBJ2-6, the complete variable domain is GAGVSQSPRYKVAKRGQDVALRCDPISGHVSLFWYQQALGQGPEFLTYFQNEAQLDKSGLPSDRFFAERPEGSVSTLKIQRTQQEDSAVYLCASSLVYSGANVLTFGAGSRLTVL.

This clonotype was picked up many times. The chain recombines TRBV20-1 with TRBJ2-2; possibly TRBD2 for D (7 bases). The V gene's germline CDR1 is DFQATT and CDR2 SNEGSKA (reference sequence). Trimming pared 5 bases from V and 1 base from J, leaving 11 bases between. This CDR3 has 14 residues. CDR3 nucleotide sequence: TGCAGTGCTCGGGGGGCCAGGAACACCGGGGAGCTGTTTTTT. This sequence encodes CSARGARNTGELFF.

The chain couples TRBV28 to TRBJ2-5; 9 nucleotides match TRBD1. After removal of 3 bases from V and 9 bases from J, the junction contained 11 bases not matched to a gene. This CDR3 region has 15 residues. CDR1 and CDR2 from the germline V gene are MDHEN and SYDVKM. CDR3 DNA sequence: TGTGCCAGCAGTTTGCCGGGACAGGGCCAGGGGGCCCAGTACTTC. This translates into CASSLPGQGQGAQYF.

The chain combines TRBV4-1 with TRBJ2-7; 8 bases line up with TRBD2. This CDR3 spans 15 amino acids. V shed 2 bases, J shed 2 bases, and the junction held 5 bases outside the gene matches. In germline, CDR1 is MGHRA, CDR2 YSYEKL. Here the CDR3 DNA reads TGCGCCAGCAGCCAATTCGCTAGCGGGCCCTACGAGCAGTACTTC. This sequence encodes CASSQFASGPYEQYF.

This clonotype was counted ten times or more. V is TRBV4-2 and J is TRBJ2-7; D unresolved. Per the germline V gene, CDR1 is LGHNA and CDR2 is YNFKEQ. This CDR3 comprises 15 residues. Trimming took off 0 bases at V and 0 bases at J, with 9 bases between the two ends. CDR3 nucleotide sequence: TGTGCCAGCAGCCAAGACCCGGCGATCTCCTACGAGCAGTACTTC. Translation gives CASSQDPAISYEQYF.

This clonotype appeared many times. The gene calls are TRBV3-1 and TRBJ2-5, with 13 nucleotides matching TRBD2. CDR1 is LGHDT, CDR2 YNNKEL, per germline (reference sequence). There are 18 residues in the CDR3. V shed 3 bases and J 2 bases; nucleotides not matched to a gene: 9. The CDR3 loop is CASSHSIPGLAGQETQYF. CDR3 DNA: TGTGCCAGCAGCCACTCGATTCCGGGACTAGCGGGGCAAGAGACCCAGTACTTC.

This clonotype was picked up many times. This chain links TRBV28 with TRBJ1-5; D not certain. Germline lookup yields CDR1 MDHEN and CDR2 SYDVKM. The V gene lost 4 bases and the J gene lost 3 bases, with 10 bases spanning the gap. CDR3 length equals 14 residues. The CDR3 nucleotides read TGTGCCAGCAGTTACCTCGAAACCAATCAGCCCCAGCATTTT. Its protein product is CASSYLETNQPQHF.

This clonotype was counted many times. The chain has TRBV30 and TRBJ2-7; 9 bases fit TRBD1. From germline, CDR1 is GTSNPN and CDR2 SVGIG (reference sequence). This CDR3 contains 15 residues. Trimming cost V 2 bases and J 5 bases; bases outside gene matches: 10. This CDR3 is CAWSRGTGPRDEQYF. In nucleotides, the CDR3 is TGTGCCTGGAGTCGAGGGACAGGGCCGCGCGACGAGCAGTACTTC.

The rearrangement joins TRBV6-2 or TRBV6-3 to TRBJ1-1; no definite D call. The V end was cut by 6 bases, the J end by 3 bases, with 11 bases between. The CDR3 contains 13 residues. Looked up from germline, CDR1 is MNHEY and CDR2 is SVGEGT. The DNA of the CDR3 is TGTGCCAGCAGCCTAGGAATGTACACTGAAGCTTTCTTT. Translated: CASSLGMYTEAFF.